This T cell receptor (beta chain) was obtained from a study of spatial heterogeneity in lung cancer (dated by TCRdb to the late 2010s). A note on the overall study: Beta-chain transcripts were consistently detected in greater numbers than alpha-chain transcripts, which likely reflected higher beta-chain transcript abundance. A strong correlation was found between TCR transcript counts in tumor regions and a T cell transcriptional module score from matched bulk RNA-seq. TCR alpha and beta repertoires were quantitatively compared across multiple tumor regions, matched nontumor lung and blood in non-small cell lung cancer. At surgery, 200 or so tumor regions, some 61 matched nontumor lung samples and 45 to 60 PBMC samples were TCR-sequenced for both alpha and beta chains. TCR repertoire features were related to nonsynonymous mutation counts determined by whole-exome sequencing of tumor tissue. In the raw uncorrected reads, each unique combination of TCR and UMI appeared on average more than ten times.

This clonotype was recorded many times. Its target antigen remains unknown. Qualities for individual bases were not recorded, and no much larger clone is one base off. This sample's time point label indicates: sample taken at primary tumor resection. The donors were about 71 patients from the lung TRACERx cohort who had early-stage, untreated non-small cell lung cancer. Without any cell sorting, TCR sequencing was performed on whole RNA extracted either from tumor and nontumor lung tissue or from cryopreserved PBMC samples. Only patients with enough RNA available from two or more tumor regions were chosen for TCR sequencing. Before being selected, tumor and adjacent nontumor lung specimens were reviewed by a lung pathologist. The receptor library was made with 5' RACE. This sample was sequenced with a NextSeq 500. In the TCR library protocol, a unique molecular identifier was attached to each TCR cDNA molecule so that PCR and sequencing errors could be corrected. Per the authors' processing: TCR identification, UMI-based error correction and CDR3 extraction were all carried out with Decombinator tools. Expanded TCRs were defined as those above a frequency of 2 per 1,000, corresponding to the top 1% of the tumor frequency distribution. Expanded tumor TCRs statistically deemed absent (corrected P<0.05) from at least one tumor region were classed as regional, and all other expanded tumor TCRs were classed as ubiquitous. Each repertoire was subsampled 100 times to 5,000 TCRs, after which Renyi diversity was computed with the R vegan package. CDR3 similarity networks were constructed using string-kernel similarity of amino acid triplets, with links drawn between CDR3s whose pairwise similarity was above 0.82. TCRdb's own reprocessing of the public reads used fastp at Q25 and MiXCR and kept productive beta chains. Each entry merges the rows of one CDR3 protein and shows their most common DNA and genes. In this record, the V and J calls reflect TCRdb's handling and not the investigators' own analysis. The sample records about 27,000 distinct CDR3 sequences, approximately 7% of which are singletons. Clones ranked in the top ten supply approximately 24% of the sample.

Here is what the overall study found, with its caveats: Counts of ubiquitous and regional expanded TCRs were found to correlate with counts of ubiquitous and regional nonsynonymous mutations, respectively. Additional single-cell paired TCR alpha and beta sequencing was considered necessary to confirm, at a functional level, the hypothesis that regional TCRs recognize regional mutations. TCR-seq coverage of tumor T cells was estimated to be only about 7% for alpha chains and about 13% for beta chains. The tumor nonsynonymous mutation count correlated with the number of expanded intratumoral alpha and beta TCRs.

This sequence was found in a male donor with early-stage non-small cell lung cancer. The input for sequencing was lung tumor tissue, taken at surgery.

The CDR3: CASSEEGYSNQPQHF. The nucleotide sequence is TGTGCCAGCAGTGAGGAGGGGTATAGCAATCAGCCCCAGCATTTT. Recombination joined TRBV12-3 or TRBV12-4 with TRBJ1-5; tentative D gene TRBD1, with 5 bases matching. V and J lose 5 bases and 0 bases, and a span of 11 bases separates them. Taken from cysteine to phenylalanine, the CDR3 has 15 residues. The kept DNA is CDR3 alone, 45 bases in frame from the first base.